This T cell receptor (beta chain) was recovered during a study of T cells after yellow fever vaccination. The wider study: Low-cell-number fractions were prepared with SMART-Seq v4 Ultra Low Input.

TCRdb re-derived calls from the 5' RACE reads in MiXCR, one entry per CDR3 protein. The sample includes nearly 350,000 distinct CDR3 sequences, roughly 7.5% of them seen just once. This TCR was recovered from a man aged 18 to 30 who received the YFV17D yellow fever vaccine. The specimen was PBMCs, collected around 45 days after the first yellow fever vaccination.

The CDR3 reads CASSQGLAYEQYV. CDR3 sequence (DNA): TGTGCCAGCAGCCAAGGACTAGCCTACGAGCAGTACGTC. This chain uses TRBV6-1 with TRBJ2-7; 7 nucleotides align to TRBD2. In germline, CDR1 is MNHNS, CDR2 SASEGT. This CDR3 has 13 amino acids. V dropped 6 bases and J dropped 2; count of bases not matched to a gene: 4.